The clone carrying this T cell receptor beta chain was detected a few times. Its antigen remains unknown. The data derive from a study of T cells after yellow fever vaccination. Study overall: Fractions low in cell number were prepared with SMART-Seq v4 Ultra Low Input. Study findings and constraints: Overlap between CD4 and CD8 compartments was detected for a small share of clonotypes. The secondary response peaked faster, at day 5 versus 15, but was weaker.

Germline V CDR1 and CDR2: SGHTA, FQGTGA. This CDR3 has 15 residues. The V gene end was trimmed by 4 bases and the J gene end by 9 bases; junction bases not matched to a gene: 7. They built TCR cDNA with 5'RACE template switching, a step that put in a universal primer site and UMIs. TCRdb analysed the 5' RACE reads with MiXCR anew, one entry per CDR3 protein. The sample lists about 220,000 distinct CDR3 sequences, 3% to 3.5% occurring once. The material was CD4+ T cells sorted from PBMCs, obtained 10 days after the yellow fever booster vaccination. This TCR was recovered from a man younger than 35 who received the YFV17D yellow fever vaccine. The chain links TRBV7-3 to TRBJ2-1; 12 bases match TRBD2. CDR3 sequence: CASSYLAGGYGEQFF. The CDR3 nucleotides read TGTGCCAGCAGCTACCTAGCGGGGGGGTACGGTGAGCAGTTCTTC.